This TCR beta chain was recovered during a study of blood T cell repertoires in COVID-19 (dated by TCRdb to 2018 to 2020). Notes on the research overall: The collaborator samples originated in the United States, Italy and Spain and spanned the acute and convalescent phases of COVID-19. The prospective study material was composed of cDNA or gDNA derived from T cells, B-cell-depleted T cells, or PBMCs. The sample metadata nearly always contained a de-identified subject ID, COVID-19 status, age in years and sex. The repertoires were released in a freely available public database intended as a resource for research on the immune response to SARS-CoV-2. The samples were drawn from the first 160 participants of the ongoing ImmuneRACE study and from 1,200 or so subjects provided by 6 global collaborators. The dataset comprised deeply sampled blood TCRbeta repertoires from subjects exposed to, actively infected with, or recovered from COVID-19. HLA class I and class II types, where available, came from metadata supplied by the sample provider rather than from assay-based typing. General conclusions and limits of the study: The amount of clinical and demographic metadata varied by source and participant and was provided uncurated.

TCRbeta CDR3 regions were amplified from genomic DNA using the immunoSEQ Assay, a bias-controlled multiplex PCR. The source study handled its data this way. The number of nucleated cells in each sample was estimated by amplification of reference gene primers within the assay. Sequence reads were collapsed and filtered to measure the absolute abundance of every unique TCRbeta CDR3 rearrangement. For each sample, productive Simpson clonality was calculated as the square root of Simpson's diversity index across productive rearrangements. TCRdb obtained this table from immuneACCESS and retained in-frame rearrangements with V and J assigned. These tables miss some clones; where compared with another copy, unresolved V genes account for less than half of the shortfall, and the remainder is unexplained. V, J and clone size are those of that table, while D and trimming were read from the DNA. The sample table contains more than 150,000 clones; only one count was recorded for 75% to 85% of them. Of the sample, roughly 0.6% falls within the top ten clones.

V and J are trimmed by 4 bases and 7 bases, and the gene matches miss 5 bases of the junction. Via the germline V gene, CDR1 is SGHTA and CDR2 FQGNSA. The CDR3, from cysteine to phenylalanine, totals 13 residues. CDR3 DNA is the only sequence kept; it has 39 bases, read in frame from the first base. Whole blood was collected in K2EDTA tubes by collaborating institutions according to the institutions' own protocols. For TCRbeta analysis, collaborators shipped samples as frozen whole blood, isolated PBMCs, or DNA extracted from either of those sample types. With regard to this clone: No cognate antigen has been identified for it. Per-base qualities were not stored, and no clone one base away is much larger.

The chain is assembled from TRBV7-2 and TRBJ2-7, with TRBD1 identical over 9 junction bases. The specimen was peripheral blood. This sequence originates from a man between 60 and 75 years old with acute or convalescent COVID-19. The base sequence is TGTGCCAGCAGCTCGGACAGGGGAGGAGAGCAGTACTTC. Its coded protein is CASSSDRGGEQYF.